This T cell receptor (beta chain) was captured by sequencing in a study of shared clonotypes between healthy human individuals. The method was immunoSEQ multiplex PCR; TCRdb's version includes in-frame clones alone and lacks a portion of them. The sample has around 1,100,000 clones; roughly 80% are singletons. This CDR3 is built from 14 residues. CDR1 is SNHLY and CDR2 is FYNNEI in the germline V gene. The germline V and J ends were trimmed by 7 bases and 2 bases, with 15 bases remaining between them. The chain couples TRBV2 to TRBJ2-7; perhaps D is TRBD1 or TRBD2 (5 bases each). This clonotype originated in a man younger than 30 in good health. Some clones in this sample may be carry-over from other donors' samples. Specimen: memory CD4+ T cells from PBMCs. This sample's subset: CD45RA-negative fraction. CDR3 in DNA: TGTGCCAGCAAAGACGGGACGGGCACCTACGAGCAGTACTTC. Its translation: CASKDGTGTYEQYF. Complete variable domain (other parts from reference TRBV2 and TRBJ2-7): EPEVTQTPSHQVTQMGQEVILRCVPISNHLYFYWYRQILGQKVEFLVSFYNNEISEKSEIFDDQFSVERPDGSNFTLKIRSTKLEDSAMYFCASKDGTGTYEQYFGPGTRLTVT.